The T cell receptor (beta chain) under discussion was sequenced for a study of blood T cell repertoires in COVID-19. Study information: PBMCs, B-cell-depleted T cells, or T cells were the source of the cDNA or gDNA that made up the material.

Measured with immunoSEQ multiplex PCR; TCRdb has only the in-frame clones, and not every one. The table lists approximately 170,000 clones, approximately 86% of them singletons. Trimming removed 2 bases at V and 1 base at J, with 8 bases between. The length of the CDR3 is 15 residues. Germline CDR1 MNHEY, CDR2 SMNVEV (reference sequence). The clonotype comes from a man between 65 and 80 years old with acute or convalescent COVID-19. The chain combines TRBV27 with TRBJ1-4, with no clear D. Material for sequencing was peripheral blood. The CDR3 is CASSLLRGTNEKLFF. CDR3 DNA: TGTGCCAGCAGTTTACTTAGAGGAACTAATGAAAAACTGTTTTTT.